This T cell receptor (beta chain) was identified during a study of preoperative IRX-2 immunotherapy in early breast cancer. Treatment here: preoperative locoregional IRX-2 cytokine immunotherapy. Preoperative locoregional IRX-2 cytokine immunotherapy was tested in the phase Ib source study. Sequenced by immunoSEQ multiplex PCR; TCRdb stores in-frame clones only, minus some. The repertoire holds about 32,000 clones, with roughly four fifths as singletons. This clone was found once. This CDR3 is built from 15 residues. Germline V CDR1 and CDR2: WSHSY, SAAADI. V was pared by 4 bases and J by 0 bases, with 2 bases of the junction left unmatched.

The TCR sequence derives from a human donor with breast cancer. The chain combines TRBV10-2 with TRBJ2-1, with 8 bases identical to TRBD1. The sample here was lymph node tissue, taken from a patient treated with IRX-2 immunotherapy. The CDR3 bases are TGCGCCAGCAGTGGACAGGGGAACTCCTACAATGAGCAGTTCTTC. Its protein product is CASSGQGNSYNEQFF.